The T cell receptor beta chain under discussion was sequenced for a study of T cell responses to AZD1222 COVID-19 vaccine. Study as a whole: Second-dose timings of about 4 or about 12 weeks were pooled. Whole-study findings and limits: Most donors were white British and more were female, and clonal diversity was possibly underestimated. After two AZD1222 doses, spike-specific TCR breadth and depth rose versus day 0. Scientists sampled the repertoires only once the peak T cell response had passed.

This CDR3 is built from 11 residues. Germline V gene lookup returns CDR1 SQVTM and CDR2 ANQGSEA. V was clipped by 3 bases and J by 5 bases, with 7 bases between them. Worth noting for this clone: Antigen: not known.

Clones were read by immunoSEQ multiplex PCR, and TCRdb kept only the in-frame ones, dropping some. Seen here are about 190,000 clones, 90% to 95% observed once, and the top ten hold roughly 8.4%. This chain joins TRBV29-1 and TRBJ2-5; D uncertain. Sequencing used peripheral blood, obtained on day 0 of AZD1222 vaccination. This clonotype was sampled from an adult in good health. As DNA, the CDR3 is TGCAGCGTTGATGCGGCGGAGACCCAGTACTTC. The encoded protein is CSVDAAETQYF.